This is a list of T cell receptor beta chains from one sample in a study of chemoradiotherapy in HPV16-positive cancers. TCRdb's table, derived via immunoSEQ multiplex PCR, lists solely in-frame clones and lacks some. The table shows 3,000 to 4,000 clones, with over 80% occurring only once. The source was blood, collected from a patient who underwent chemoradiotherapy. These receptors were collected from a human donor with HPV-associated anogenital cancer. Both conserved end residues are part of each CDR3. Fields, in order: CDR3 DNA, CDR3 protein, clone size, D gene, J gene, V gene. A D gene is named only where the DNA matches it firmly. Size is stated for part of the rows, as once, few or many counts, or as a class when the clone is expanded.

cdr3_nt: TGTGCCAGCAGTTGGACAGGAGACACCGGGGAGCTGTTTTTT
cdr3_aa: CASSWTGDTGELFF
clone_size: once
d_call: TRBD1
j_call: TRBJ2-2
v_call: TRBV6-5

cdr3_nt: TGTGCCAGCAGTATGCCCGGACTAGCGATTTCCTACGAGCAGTACTTC
cdr3_aa: CASSMPGLAISYEQYF
clone_size: NA
d_call: TRBD2
j_call: TRBJ2-7
v_call: TRBV7-2

cdr3_nt: TGTGCCAGCAGCGCGGGCCTAGCGGGAGCCGGGGAGCTGTTTTTT
cdr3_aa: CASSAGLAGAGELFF
clone_size: NA
d_call: TRBD2
j_call: TRBJ2-2
v_call: TRBV7-2

cdr3_nt: TGTGCCAGCAGCAAAATAAATAATTCACCCCTCCACTTT
cdr3_aa: CASSKINNSPLHF
clone_size: NA
d_call: NA
j_call: TRBJ1-6
v_call: TRBV6-5

cdr3_nt: TGTGCCAGCAGCGACCCGGGGGGGAACACTGAAGCTTTCTTT
cdr3_aa: CASSDPGGNTEAFF
clone_size: NA
d_call: NA
j_call: TRBJ1-1
v_call: TRBV6-1

cdr3_nt: TGTGCCAGCAGCTTCGTGGGGACAGGGTCATCACCCCTCCACTTT
cdr3_aa: CASSFVGTGSSPLHF
clone_size: few
d_call: TRBD1
j_call: TRBJ1-6
v_call: TRBV7-2

cdr3_nt: TGTGCCAGCAGGGGACAGGTTGACACCGGGGAGCTGTTTTTT
cdr3_aa: CASRGQVDTGELFF
clone_size: once
d_call: TRBD1
j_call: TRBJ2-2
v_call: TRBV7-6

cdr3_nt: TGTGCCAGCAGTTGGAACACTGAAGCTTTCTTT
cdr3_aa: CASSWNTEAFF
clone_size: NA
d_call: NA
j_call: TRBJ1-1
v_call: TRBV6-6

cdr3_nt: TGCGCCAGCAGTGAGTTGAACTACGAGCAGTACTTC
cdr3_aa: CASSELNYEQYF
clone_size: once
d_call: NA
j_call: TRBJ2-7
v_call: TRBV10-2

cdr3_nt: TGTGCCAGCAGCGTAGCTTCAGGGGGAAACACCATATATTTT
cdr3_aa: CASSVASGGNTIYF
clone_size: NA
d_call: NA
j_call: TRBJ1-3
v_call: TRBV9

cdr3_nt: TGTGCTAGTGCTAACACAGGGAGCACAGATACGCAGTATTTT
cdr3_aa: CASANTGSTDTQYF
clone_size: NA
d_call: NA
j_call: TRBJ2-3
v_call: TRBV12-5

cdr3_nt: TGCGCCAGCAGCCAAGATATCGGGGGGAGGGAGAACACTGAAGCTTTCTTT
cdr3_aa: CASSQDIGGRENTEAFF
clone_size: NA
d_call: NA
j_call: TRBJ1-1
v_call: TRBV4-3

cdr3_nt: TGTGCCAGCAGCTTGTGGGGGCTTGTCACTGAAGCTTTCTTT
cdr3_aa: CASSLWGLVTEAFF
clone_size: NA
d_call: NA
j_call: TRBJ1-1
v_call: TRBV5-5

cdr3_nt: TGTGCCAGTAGTATAGTCGGCACTAGCGGCCCTAATGAGCAGTTCTTC
cdr3_aa: CASSIVGTSGPNEQFF
clone_size: NA
d_call: TRBD2
j_call: TRBJ2-1
v_call: TRBV19

cdr3_nt: TGCAGCGCAGGGGGCACCGGGGAGCTGTTTTTT
cdr3_aa: CSAGGTGELFF
clone_size: NA
d_call: TRBD1
j_call: TRBJ2-2
v_call: TRBV29-1

cdr3_nt: TGTGCCAGCAGTTATAGGGCAAGACAGGGTCCAAACATTCAGTACTTC
cdr3_aa: CASSYRARQGPNIQYF
clone_size: NA
d_call: TRBD1
j_call: TRBJ2-4
v_call: TRBV6-5

cdr3_nt: TGCGCCAGCAGCCGGAAAATCGGACTAGTGGGGAATGAGCAGTTCTTC
cdr3_aa: CASSRKIGLVGNEQFF
clone_size: NA
d_call: TRBD2
j_call: TRBJ2-1
v_call: TRBV4-3

cdr3_nt: TGTGCCAGCAGTCCCCTGAGACAGCTGAACACTGAAGCTTTCTTT
cdr3_aa: CASSPLRQLNTEAFF
clone_size: NA
d_call: NA
j_call: TRBJ1-1
v_call: TRBV14

cdr3_nt: TGTGCCAGCAGCCAAGACGGGACGGGACCCATCCCCGAGCAGTACTTC
cdr3_aa: CASSQDGTGPIPEQYF
clone_size: NA
d_call: NA
j_call: TRBJ2-7
v_call: TRBV14

cdr3_nt: TGTGCCAGCAGGCCCCCGGTGGGTGCTCCCAAAAACATTCAGTACTTC
cdr3_aa: CASRPPVGAPKNIQYF
clone_size: once
d_call: NA
j_call: TRBJ2-4
v_call: TRBV2

cdr3_nt: TGCGCCAGCAGCTTGGGCCACCGGGACAGCTCCTACGAGCAGTACTTC
cdr3_aa: CASSLGHRDSSYEQYF
clone_size: NA
d_call: TRBD1
j_call: TRBJ2-7
v_call: TRBV5-1

cdr3_nt: TGTGCCAGCAGCCCCGGGACTAGCGGGAGTAATGAGCAGTTCTTC
cdr3_aa: CASSPGTSGSNEQFF
clone_size: NA
d_call: TRBD2
j_call: TRBJ2-1
v_call: TRBV7-9

cdr3_nt: TGTGCCAGCAGCTTTCTCGGCTACACCTTC
cdr3_aa: CASSFLGYTF
clone_size: NA
d_call: NA
j_call: TRBJ1-2
v_call: TRBV11-3

cdr3_nt: TGTGCCAGCAGTTACTTGGGACTAGCGGGGGGGGATGAGCAGTTCTTC
cdr3_aa: CASSYLGLAGGDEQFF
clone_size: NA
d_call: TRBD2
j_call: TRBJ2-1
v_call: TRBV6-5

cdr3_nt: TGTGCCAGCAGTTTGGGGGGCGCCCCGAACACCGGGGAGCTGTTTTTT
cdr3_aa: CASSLGGAPNTGELFF
clone_size: NA
d_call: NA
j_call: TRBJ2-2
v_call: TRBV28

cdr3_nt: TGTGCCAACCCCCGGACAGGGAACACTGAAGCTTTCTTT
cdr3_aa: CANPRTGNTEAFF
clone_size: once
d_call: TRBD1
j_call: TRBJ1-1
v_call: TRBV11-2

cdr3_nt: TGTGCCAGCAGCTTAAGGCAGGGGTTCACAGATACGCAGTATTTT
cdr3_aa: CASSLRQGFTDTQYF
clone_size: NA
d_call: NA
j_call: TRBJ2-3
v_call: TRBV7-2

cdr3_nt: TGTGCCAGCAGTTTCCAGGGAAACCAGAACACCGGGGAGCTGTTTTTT
cdr3_aa: CASSFQGNQNTGELFF
clone_size: NA
d_call: NA
j_call: TRBJ2-2
v_call: TRBV6-5

cdr3_nt: TGTGCCAGCAGCTTTAAATCGAACACCGGGGAGCTGTTTTTT
cdr3_aa: CASSFKSNTGELFF
clone_size: NA
d_call: NA
j_call: TRBJ2-2
v_call: TRBV13

cdr3_nt: TGTGCCAGCAGCTTTAATCCCAATCAGCCCCAGCATTTT
cdr3_aa: CASSFNPNQPQHF
clone_size: NA
d_call: NA
j_call: TRBJ1-5
v_call: TRBV7-9

cdr3_nt: TGTGCCAGCTCACAACCACCTAGGGATGAGCAGTTCTTC
cdr3_aa: CASSQPPRDEQFF
clone_size: NA
d_call: NA
j_call: TRBJ2-1
v_call: TRBV18

cdr3_nt: TGTGCCAGCAGCGTAGGAGGGTCGGCCGGGGAGCTGTTTTTT
cdr3_aa: CASSVGGSAGELFF
clone_size: NA
d_call: NA
j_call: TRBJ2-2
v_call: TRBV9

cdr3_nt: TGTGCCAGCAGCAGTGGTGTTGTCGGCAGGGTCAATCAGCCCCAGCATTTT
cdr3_aa: CASSSGVVGRVNQPQHF
clone_size: NA
d_call: NA
j_call: TRBJ1-5
v_call: TRBV5-6

cdr3_nt: TGTGCCAGCAGCCAAGGATCGGGTGGGGCTTCCTATGGCTACACCTTC
cdr3_aa: CASSQGSGGASYGYTF
clone_size: NA
d_call: NA
j_call: TRBJ1-2
v_call: TRBV14

cdr3_nt: TGCGCCAGCAGCCAAGTAGCGGGATCCGGGGAGCTGTTTTTT
cdr3_aa: CASSQVAGSGELFF
clone_size: NA
d_call: TRBD2
j_call: TRBJ2-2
v_call: TRBV4-3

cdr3_nt: TGTGCCAGCAGTCCCGGGACAGGGTCGAACTATGGCTACACCTTC
cdr3_aa: CASSPGTGSNYGYTF
clone_size: NA
d_call: TRBD1
j_call: TRBJ1-2
v_call: TRBV28

cdr3_nt: TGTGCCAGCAGTTCGACCGGGACAGGGAGAGAGACCCAGTACTTC
cdr3_aa: CASSSTGTGRETQYF
clone_size: NA
d_call: TRBD1
j_call: TRBJ2-5
v_call: TRBV28

cdr3_nt: TGTGCCAGCAGCTCACAGGGGGCGCGGGGAGATACGCAGTATTTT
cdr3_aa: CASSSQGARGDTQYF
clone_size: NA
d_call: TRBD1
j_call: TRBJ2-3
v_call: TRBV7-2

cdr3_nt: TGTGCCAGCAGGGTCACGGACAGATTCACAGATACGCAGTATTTT
cdr3_aa: CASRVTDRFTDTQYF
clone_size: NA
d_call: NA
j_call: TRBJ2-3
v_call: TRBV7-8

cdr3_nt: TGCAGCGTTGATCGGGGTAATGAAGCTTTCTTT
cdr3_aa: CSVDRGNEAFF
clone_size: NA
d_call: NA
j_call: TRBJ1-1
v_call: TRBV29-1

cdr3_nt: TGTGCCAGCAGTCCTTACGGGACGTCATCTAGCGGAGGGGGGACAGATACGCAGTATTTT
cdr3_aa: CASSPYGTSSSGGGTDTQYF
clone_size: NA
d_call: NA
j_call: TRBJ2-3
v_call: TRBV6-4

cdr3_nt: TGTGCTAGTGGTTTGGTAAGAGGAAAAGGGATAGGCACAGATACGCAGTATTTT
cdr3_aa: CASGLVRGKGIGTDTQYF
clone_size: NA
d_call: NA
j_call: TRBJ2-3
v_call: TRBV12-5

cdr3_nt: TGTGCCAGCAGTTCCCCCAATGAGCAGTTCTTC
cdr3_aa: CASSSPNEQFF
clone_size: NA
d_call: NA
j_call: TRBJ2-1
v_call: TRBV28

cdr3_nt: TGCGCCAGCAGCCAAGAACCCCGGACAGGGGGCAATGAGCAGTTCTTC
cdr3_aa: CASSQEPRTGGNEQFF
clone_size: NA
d_call: TRBD1
j_call: TRBJ2-1
v_call: TRBV4-3